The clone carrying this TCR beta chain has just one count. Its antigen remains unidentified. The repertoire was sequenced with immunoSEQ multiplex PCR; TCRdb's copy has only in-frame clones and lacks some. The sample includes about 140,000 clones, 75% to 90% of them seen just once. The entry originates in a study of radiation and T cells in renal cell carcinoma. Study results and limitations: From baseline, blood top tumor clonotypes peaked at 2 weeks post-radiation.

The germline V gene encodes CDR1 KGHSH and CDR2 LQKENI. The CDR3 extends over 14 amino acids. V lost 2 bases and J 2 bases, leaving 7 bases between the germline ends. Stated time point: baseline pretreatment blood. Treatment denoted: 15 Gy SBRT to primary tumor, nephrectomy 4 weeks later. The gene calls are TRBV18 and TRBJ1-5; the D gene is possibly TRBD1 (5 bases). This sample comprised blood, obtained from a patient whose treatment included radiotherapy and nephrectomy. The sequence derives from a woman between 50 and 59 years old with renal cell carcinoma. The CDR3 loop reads CASSPKGGNQPQHF. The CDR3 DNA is TGTGCCAGCTCACCAAAAGGGGGCAATCAGCCCCAGCATTTT.